This entry describes one TCR beta chain. Its antigen is undetermined. The sample belongs to a study of T cell responses to AZD1222 COVID-19 vaccine. Libraries were prepared by immunoSEQ multiplex PCR; TCRdb keeps only in-frame clonotypes and omits some of them. The sample comprises 70,000 to 95,000 clones, 85% to 90% of which are singletons, and about 2.4% rests with the top ten. Findings of the study overall: An increase in Spike-specific TCR breadth and depth was observed after two AZD1222 doses. Regions left unmutated in variants are reportedly the target of nearly half of spike-specific TCRs. Just a handful of people given AZD1222 tested seropositive at baseline.

The TCR comes from an adult who received the AZD1222 COVID-19 vaccine. The sample here was peripheral blood, taken 28 days after the second AZD1222 dose.

CDR3 in amino acids: CASSFQGAYNEQFF. The CDR3, as DNA: TGTGCCAGCAGCTTCCAGGGGGCCTACAATGAGCAGTTCTTC. The chain carries TRBV5-6 and TRBJ2-1; 7 bases are shared with TRBD1. With 2 bases clipped from V and 2 bases from J, the junction kept 1 base outside the gene matches. Germline assignment: CDR1 SGHDT and CDR2 YYEEEE. This CDR3 comprises 14 residues.